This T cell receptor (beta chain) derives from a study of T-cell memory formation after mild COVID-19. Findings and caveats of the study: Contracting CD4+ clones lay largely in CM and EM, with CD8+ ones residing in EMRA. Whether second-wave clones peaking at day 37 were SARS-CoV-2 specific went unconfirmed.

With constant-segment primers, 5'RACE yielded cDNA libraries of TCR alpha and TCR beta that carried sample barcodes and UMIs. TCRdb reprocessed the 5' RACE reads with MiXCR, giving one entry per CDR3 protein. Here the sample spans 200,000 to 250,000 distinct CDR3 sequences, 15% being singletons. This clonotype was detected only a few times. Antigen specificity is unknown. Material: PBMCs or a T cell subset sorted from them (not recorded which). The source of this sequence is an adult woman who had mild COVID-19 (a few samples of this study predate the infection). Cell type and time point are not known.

In nucleotides, the CDR3 is TGTGCCAGCCGCGGTGCGGGAGGGCCCTACGAGCAGTACTTC. Translation gives CASRGAGGPYEQYF. The J gene is TRBJ2-7, the V gene TRBV7-2; 9 positions agree with TRBD2. Trimming removed 8 bases from V and 2 bases from J; junction bases left unmatched: 7. The CDR3 length is 14 residues. Germline lookup yields CDR1 SGHTA and CDR2 FQGNSA.